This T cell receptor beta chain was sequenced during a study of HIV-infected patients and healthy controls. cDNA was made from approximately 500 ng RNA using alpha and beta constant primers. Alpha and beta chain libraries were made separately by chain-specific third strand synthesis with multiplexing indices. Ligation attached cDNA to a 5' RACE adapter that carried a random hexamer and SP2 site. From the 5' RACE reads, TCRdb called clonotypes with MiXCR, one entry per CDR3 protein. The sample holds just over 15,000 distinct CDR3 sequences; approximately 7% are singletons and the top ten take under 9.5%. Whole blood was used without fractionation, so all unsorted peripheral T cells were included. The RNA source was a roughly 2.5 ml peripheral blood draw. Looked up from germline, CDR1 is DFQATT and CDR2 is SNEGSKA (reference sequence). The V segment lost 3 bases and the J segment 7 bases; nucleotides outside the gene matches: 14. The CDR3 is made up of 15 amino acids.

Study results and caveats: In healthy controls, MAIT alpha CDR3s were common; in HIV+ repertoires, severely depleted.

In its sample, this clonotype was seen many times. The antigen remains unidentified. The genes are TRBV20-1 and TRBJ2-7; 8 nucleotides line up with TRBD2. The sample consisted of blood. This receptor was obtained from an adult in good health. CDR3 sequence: CSASSRVAGTGEQYF. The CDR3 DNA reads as TGCAGTGCTAGTTCGCGGGTAGCGGGAACTGGGGAGCAGTACTTC.